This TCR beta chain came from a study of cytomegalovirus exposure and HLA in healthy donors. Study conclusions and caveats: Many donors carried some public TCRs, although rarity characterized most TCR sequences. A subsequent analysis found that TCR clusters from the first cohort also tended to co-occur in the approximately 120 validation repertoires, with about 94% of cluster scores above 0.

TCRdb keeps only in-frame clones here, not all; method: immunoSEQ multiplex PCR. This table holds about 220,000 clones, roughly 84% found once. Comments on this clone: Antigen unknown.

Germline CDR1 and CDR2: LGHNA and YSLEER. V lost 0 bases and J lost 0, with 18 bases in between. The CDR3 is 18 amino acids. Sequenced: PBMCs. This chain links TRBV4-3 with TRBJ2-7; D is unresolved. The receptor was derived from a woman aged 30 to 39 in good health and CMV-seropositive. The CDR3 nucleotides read TGCGCCAGCAGCCAAGATCTTAGTGGGCAGATCGCCTCCTACGAGCAGTACTTC. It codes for CASSQDLSGQIASYEQYF.